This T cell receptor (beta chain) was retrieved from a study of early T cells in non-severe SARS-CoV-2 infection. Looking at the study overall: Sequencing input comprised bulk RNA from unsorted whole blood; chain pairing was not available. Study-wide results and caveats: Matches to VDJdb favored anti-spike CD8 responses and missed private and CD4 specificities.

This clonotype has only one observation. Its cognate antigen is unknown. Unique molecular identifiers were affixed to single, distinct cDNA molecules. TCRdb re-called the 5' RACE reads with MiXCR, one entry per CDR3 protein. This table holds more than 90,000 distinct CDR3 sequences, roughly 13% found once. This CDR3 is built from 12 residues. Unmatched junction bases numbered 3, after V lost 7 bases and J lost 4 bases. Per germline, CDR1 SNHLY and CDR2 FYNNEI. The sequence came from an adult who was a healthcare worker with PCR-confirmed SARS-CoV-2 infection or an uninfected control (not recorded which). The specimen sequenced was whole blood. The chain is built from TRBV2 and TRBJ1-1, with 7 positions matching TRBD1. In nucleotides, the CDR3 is TGTGCCAGCACAGGGGGTCGCACTGAAGCTTTCTTT. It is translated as CASTGGRTEAFF.